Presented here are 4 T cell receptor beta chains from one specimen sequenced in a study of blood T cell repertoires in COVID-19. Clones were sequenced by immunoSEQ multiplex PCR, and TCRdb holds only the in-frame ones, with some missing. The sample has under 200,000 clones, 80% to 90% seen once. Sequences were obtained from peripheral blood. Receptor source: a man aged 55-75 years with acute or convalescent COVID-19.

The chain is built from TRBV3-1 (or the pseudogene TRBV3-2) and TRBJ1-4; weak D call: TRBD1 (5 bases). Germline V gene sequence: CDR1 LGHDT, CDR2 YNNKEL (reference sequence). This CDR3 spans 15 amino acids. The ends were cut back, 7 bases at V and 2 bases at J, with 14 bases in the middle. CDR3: CASTRFRGTNEKLFF. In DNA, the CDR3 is TGTGCCAGCACCCGTTTCCGGGGGACTAATGAAAAACTGTTTTTT.

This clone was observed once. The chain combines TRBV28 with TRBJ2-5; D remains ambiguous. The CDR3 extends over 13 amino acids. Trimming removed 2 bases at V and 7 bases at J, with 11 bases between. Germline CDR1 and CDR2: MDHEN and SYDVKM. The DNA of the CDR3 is TGTGCCAGCAGTTTAGCGAACCCGAGGACCCAGTACTTC. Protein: CASSLANPRTQYF.

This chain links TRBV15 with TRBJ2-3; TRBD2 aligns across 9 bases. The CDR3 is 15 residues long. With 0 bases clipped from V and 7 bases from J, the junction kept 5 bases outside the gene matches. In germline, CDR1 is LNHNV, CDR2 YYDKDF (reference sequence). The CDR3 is CATSRDGGRGNTQYF. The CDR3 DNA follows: TGTGCCACCAGCAGAGACGGCGGGAGGGGAAATACGCAGTATTTT. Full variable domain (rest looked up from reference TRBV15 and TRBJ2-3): DAMVIQNPRYQVTQFGKPVTLSCSQTLNHNVMYWYQQKSSQAPKLLFHYYDKDFNNEADTPDNFQSRRPNTSFCFLDIRSPGLGDTAMYLCATSRDGGRGNTQYFGPGTRLTVL.

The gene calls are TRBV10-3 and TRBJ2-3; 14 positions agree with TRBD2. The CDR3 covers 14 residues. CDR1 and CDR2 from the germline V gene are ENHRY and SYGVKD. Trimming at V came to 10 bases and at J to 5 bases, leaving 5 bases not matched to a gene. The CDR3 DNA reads TGTGCCACCGGGACTAGCGGGAGTGTAGATACGCAGTATTTT. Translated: CATGTSGSVDTQYF.